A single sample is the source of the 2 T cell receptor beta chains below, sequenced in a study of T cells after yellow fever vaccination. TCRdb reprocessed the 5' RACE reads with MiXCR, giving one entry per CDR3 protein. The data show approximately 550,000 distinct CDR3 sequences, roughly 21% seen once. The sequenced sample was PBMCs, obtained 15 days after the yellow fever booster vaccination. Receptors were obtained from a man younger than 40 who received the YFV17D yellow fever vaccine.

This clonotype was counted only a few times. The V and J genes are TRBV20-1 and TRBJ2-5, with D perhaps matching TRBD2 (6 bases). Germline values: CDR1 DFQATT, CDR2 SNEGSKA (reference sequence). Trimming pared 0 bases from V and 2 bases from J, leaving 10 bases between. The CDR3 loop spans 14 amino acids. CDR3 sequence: CSAREWTNQETQYF. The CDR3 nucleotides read TGCAGTGCTAGAGAGTGGACTAATCAAGAGACCCAGTACTTC.

The CDR3 spells CASNPTSGSYNEQFF. CDR3 bases: TGTGCCAGCAACCCCACTAGCGGCTCCTACAATGAGCAGTTCTTC. The J gene is TRBJ2-1, the V gene TRBV7-2, with 8 bases that match TRBD2. J gave up 0 bases and V 7 bases, and 5 bases lay outside the gene matches. The CDR3 contains 15 residues. Germline CDR1 SGHTA, CDR2 FQGNSA.